This T cell receptor (beta chain) was retrieved from a study of cytomegalovirus exposure and HLA in healthy donors. The PCR ran on 60 Vbeta and 13 Jbeta primers. Sequenced by immunoSEQ multiplex PCR; TCRdb stores in-frame clones only, minus some. The sample has some 170,000 clones; more than 75% are singletons. Trimming left V 4 bases short and J 1 base short, with 8 bases between. Germline V lookup: CDR1 SGHRS, CDR2 YFSETQ. This CDR3 has 13 amino acids. The source is a girl aged 5 to 17 in good health and CMV-seropositive. V is TRBV5-1 and J is TRBJ1-1; D gene ambiguous. Material: PBMCs. Written as DNA, the CDR3 is TGCGCCAGCAGCGGTCCAGGGAACACTGAAGCTTTCTTT. Amino acid sequence: CASSGPGNTEAFF.